Listed below are T cell receptor beta chains from one sample, sequenced in a study of technical replicates of blood from a few donors. Sequencing used immunoSEQ multiplex PCR; TCRdb keeps in-frame clones, though not all of them. The sample lists 40,000 to 60,000 clones; more than 70% were seen once. The sequencing input was PBMCs. These receptors were taken from a human donor in good health. Some clones in this sample may be carry-over from other donors' samples. Each CDR3 is given with its conserved first and last residue. D genes are given only for firm matches. Rows give clone size only sometimes, using once, few, many, or a class for an expanded clone.

>TRBV18|-|TRBJ1-5|-
CASSPGSSQPQHF
TGTGCCAGCTCACCAGGCAGTTCTCAGCCCCAGCATTTT
>TRBV5-1|-|TRBJ2-5|TRBD2
CASSNDAPMGLAETQYF
TGCGCCAGCAGCAACGACGCTCCAATGGGACTAGCGGAGACCCAGTACTTC
>TRBV5-4|-|TRBJ1-2|-
CASSLGRRGAKDYGYTF
TGTGCCAGCAGCTTGGGGCGTCGGGGGGCGAAAGACTATGGCTACACCTTC
>TRBV7-2|-|TRBJ2-3|TRBD2
CASSPQRGSTDTQYF
TGTGCCAGCAGCCCACAGCGGGGGAGCACAGATACGCAGTATTTT
>TRBV5-1|-|TRBJ1-3|-
CASSSGAAGGSGNTIYF
TGCGCCAGCAGCTCGGGAGCGGCGGGGGGCTCTGGAAACACCATATATTTT
>TRBV5-1|-|TRBJ1-2|-
CASSGGRSILNYGYTF
TGCGCCAGCAGCGGGGGCAGAAGTATTCTAAACTATGGCTACACCTTC
>TRBV5-6|-|TRBJ1-2|TRBD1
CASSLYARGERGYTF
TGTGCCAGCAGCTTGTACGCCAGGGGGGAACGTGGCTACACCTTC
>TRBV7-9|-|TRBJ1-4|-
CASTVGTQLFF
TGTGCCAGCACCGTCGGGACACAACTGTTTTTT
>TRBV4-3|-|TRBJ2-1|TRBD2
CASSQGRGDYNEQFF
TGCGCCAGCAGCCAAGGGCGGGGGGATTACAATGAGCAGTTCTTC
>TRBV5-4|-|TRBJ1-1|-
CASTQGGAQHTEAFF
TGTGCCAGCACCCAAGGAGGCGCTCAACACACTGAAGCTTTCTTT
>TRBV7-2|-|TRBJ2-4|-
CASSPVPGAKNIQYF
TGTGCCAGCAGCCCGGTCCCGGGGGCCAAAAACATTCAGTACTTC
>TRBV6-6|-|TRBJ2-7|TRBD2
CASSRGLAAYEQYF
TGTGCCAGCAGTCGGGGACTAGCGGCCTACGAGCAGTACTTC
>TRBV4-2|-|TRBJ1-5|TRBD1
CASSQEDRGNQPQHF
TGTGCCAGCAGCCAAGAGGACAGGGGGAATCAGCCCCAGCATTTT
>TRBV9|once|TRBJ2-1|TRBD2
CASTTGTSSVGEQFF
TGTGCCAGCACCACCGGGACTAGCAGTGTCGGGGAGCAGTTCTTC
>TRBV7-9|-|TRBJ2-1|TRBD2
CASSGTRDNEQFF
TGTGCCAGCAGCGGGACTAGAGACAATGAGCAGTTCTTC
>TRBV4-2|few|TRBJ2-1|TRBD2
CASSPMSLRENHNEQFF
TGTGCCAGCAGCCCTATGAGTTTGCGGGAGAACCACAATGAGCAGTTCTTC
>TRBV2|-|TRBJ2-3|-
CASSERERTDTQYF
TGTGCCAGCAGTGAAAGAGAGAGAACAGATACGCAGTATTTT
>TRBV19|-|TRBJ2-2|-
CASSTNSNAGELFF
TGTGCCAGTAGTACCAATTCTAATGCCGGGGAGCTGTTTTTT
>TRBV7-6|few|TRBJ2-2|TRBD2
CASSLHPGGAFTGELFF
TGTGCCAGCAGCCTCCACCCCGGGGGGGCATTCACCGGGGAGCTGTTTTTT
>TRBV6-4|-|TRBJ2-1|TRBD2
CASIRGLADYNEQFF
TGTGCCAGCATTCGTGGGCTAGCGGATTACAATGAGCAGTTCTTC
>TRBV30|-|TRBJ2-7|-
CAWSGQSYEQYF
TGTGCCTGGAGTGGCCAGTCCTACGAGCAGTACTTC
>TRBV19|-|TRBJ2-3|-
CASSIGWTYAGTDTQYF
TGTGCCAGTAGTATAGGTTGGACTTACGCCGGCACAGATACGCAGTATTTT
>TRBV28|few|TRBJ1-4|-
CASSSPGATNEKLFF
TGTGCCAGCAGTTCCCCGGGGGCAACTAATGAAAAACTGTTTTTT
>TRBV4-3|-|TRBJ2-7|-
CASSQAVGGSYEQYF
TGCGCCAGCAGCCAAGCTGTCGGGGGCTCCTACGAGCAGTACTTC
>TRBV6-6|few|TRBJ1-1|-
CASSLRSTEAFF
TGTGCCAGCAGCCTACGTAGCACTGAAGCTTTCTTT
>TRBV4-3|-|TRBJ2-7|TRBD1
CASSQDRGQGQYF
TGCGCCAGCAGCCAAGATAGGGGACAGGGGCAGTACTTC